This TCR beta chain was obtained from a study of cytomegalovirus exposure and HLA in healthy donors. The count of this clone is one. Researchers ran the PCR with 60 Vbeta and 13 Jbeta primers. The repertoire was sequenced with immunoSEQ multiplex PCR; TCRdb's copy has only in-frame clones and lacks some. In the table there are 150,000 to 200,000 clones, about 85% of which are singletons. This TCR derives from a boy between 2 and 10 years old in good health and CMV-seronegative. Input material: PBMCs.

CDR3 residues: CASSFGPDRGSFGANVLTF. The CDR3 nucleotides are TGCGCCAGCAGCTTCGGCCCGGACAGGGGTTCCTTTGGGGCCAACGTCCTGACTTTC. The rearrangement joins TRBV5-1 to TRBJ2-6, with 9 bases aligning to TRBD1. Trimming removed 2 bases from V and 3 bases from J; junction bases left unmatched: 12. This CDR3 contains 19 residues. The germline V gene encodes CDR1 SGHRS and CDR2 YFSETQ. Combining the CDR3 with reference TRBV5-1 and TRBJ2-6 gives the whole variable domain KAGVTQTPRYLIKTRGQQVTLSCSPISGHRSVSWYQQTPGQGLQFLFEYFSETQRNKGNFPGRFSGRQFSNSRSEMNVSTLELGDSALYLCASSFGPDRGSFGANVLTFGAGSRLTVL.